This TCR delta chain was profiled in a study of gamma-delta chains in newborns, infants, children. About the study: Innate gammadelta T cells reportedly expand polyclonally right after birth, driven by microbial exposure, per the title.

In its sample, this clone is medium-sized. This sample includes further DNA sequences coding for the same CDR3. TCRdb reanalysed the reads via CATT. The sample has more than 5,000 delta-chain clones, around a sixth seen once. Sequenced input: blood. This TCR came from a child who was a newborn, infant or young child, either healthy, febrile or measles-vaccinated (not recorded which).

CDR3 protein: CALGVPPWGDRYTDKLIF. The CDR3 DNA is TGTGCTCTTGGGGTTCCCCCCTGGGGGGATAGGTACACCGATAAACTCATCTTT. The rearrangement links TRDV1 to TRDJ1; 8 bases line up with TRDD3. V shed 4 bases and J 0 bases; nucleotides not matched to a gene: 13. CDR1 TSWWSYY and CDR2 QGS come from the germline V gene. The length of the CDR3 is 18 residues.